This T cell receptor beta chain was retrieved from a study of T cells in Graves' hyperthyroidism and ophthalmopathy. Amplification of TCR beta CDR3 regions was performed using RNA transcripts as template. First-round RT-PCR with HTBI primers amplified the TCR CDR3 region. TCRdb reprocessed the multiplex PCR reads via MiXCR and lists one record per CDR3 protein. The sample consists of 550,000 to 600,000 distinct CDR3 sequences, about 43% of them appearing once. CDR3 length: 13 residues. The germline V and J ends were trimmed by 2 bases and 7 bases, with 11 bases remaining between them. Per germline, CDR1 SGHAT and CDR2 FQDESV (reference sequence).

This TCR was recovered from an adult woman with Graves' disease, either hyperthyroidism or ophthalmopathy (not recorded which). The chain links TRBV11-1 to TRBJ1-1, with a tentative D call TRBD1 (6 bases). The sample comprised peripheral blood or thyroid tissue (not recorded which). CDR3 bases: TGTGCCAGCAGCTTATCAGGGGAGAATGAAGCTTTCTTT. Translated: CASSLSGENEAFF.